What follows describes a single T cell receptor beta chain. Its specificity is unknown. These data originate in a study of PD-1 blockade in mismatch repair-deficient tumors. The overall study: Patients had around 11 mismatch repair-deficient cancer types and were previously treated and progressing. Points from the study as a whole: Tumor-resident clones, often undetectable pretreatment in blood, expanded then contracted after pembrolizumab.

Looked up from germline, CDR1 is LNHNV and CDR2 is YYDKDF (reference sequence). Between the trimmed V and J ends, which lost 8 bases and 0 bases, there was a span of 11 bases. CDR3 length: 14 amino acids. This table comes from immunoSEQ multiplex PCR, and its TCRdb copy is limited to in-frame clones, with some not included. The sample holds about 68,000 clones, around 73% seen once. The TCR-sequenced patients were a few responders to pembrolizumab. The sequenced sample was peripheral blood, obtained 2 weeks after starting pembrolizumab. This chain connects TRBV15 to TRBJ1-3; D may be TRBD1 (6 bases). The receptor was isolated from an adult with mismatch repair-deficient cancer. The CDR3 nucleotides read TGTGCCACCGAAAAGGGGGGCTCTGGAAACACCATATATTTT. It is translated as CATEKGGSGNTIYF.